In its sample, the clone carrying this TCR beta chain was seen a few times. Antigen: not known. V was pared by 0 bases and J by 4 bases, with 10 bases between. In germline, CDR1 is SGDLS, CDR2 YYNGEE. The CDR3 has 14 amino acids. This record comes from a study of beta chain features in type 1 diabetes. Study observations and caveats: Among patients with Type 1 diabetes, TCRB CDR3s were moderately but significantly shorter in every one of the four CD4+ subsets. In the patient group, naive, central memory and Treg TCRB repertoires seemed more alike than in the healthy donor group. Individuals with type 1 diabetes displayed fewer insertions and more deletions at VDJ junctions.

Expressed TCRB transcripts got sequenced, as all isolated RNA was reverse transcribed. Mean read depth for naive, central memory and regulatory T cell samples was approximately 3.57 million reads. Profiled with immunoSEQ multiplex PCR; TCRdb holds only in-frame clones, not every one. Of 450,000 or so clones in the sample, over 9.5% were seen once. This sequence originates from a woman between 18 and 30 years old in good health. The genes are TRBV9 and TRBJ2-5; D is unresolved. What was sequenced was naive CD4+ T cells from blood. The CDR3, as DNA: TGTGCCAGCAGCGTAGACGGAGTCGGAGAGACCCAGTACTTC. Its protein is CASSVDGVGETQYF.